This T cell receptor (beta chain) was sequenced during a study of beta chain features in type 1 diabetes. This CDR3 region has 14 residues. Trimming cost V 3 bases and J 2 bases, with 11 bases left between them. The germline V gene has CDR1 SQVTM and CDR2 ANQGSEA. A word on this clone: Its antigen remains unknown.

Regarding the study as a whole: There was a moderate but significant shortening of TCRB CDR3s in all four CD4+ subsets of Type 1 diabetes patients.

cDNA synthesis used the whole RNA isolate, giving expressed TCRB sequences. This table comes from immunoSEQ multiplex PCR, and its TCRdb copy is limited to in-frame clones, with some not included. The sample contains more than 95,000 clones, around 30% of which appear only once. The specimen sequenced was central memory CD4+ T cells from blood. The rearrangement links TRBV29-1 to TRBJ1-5, with unresolved D. This clonotype was sampled from a woman between 18 and 30 years old with type 1 diabetes. The CDR3 spells CSVDDSGGNQPQHF. The CDR3 DNA sequence: TGCAGCGTTGATGACTCCGGGGGCAATCAGCCCCAGCATTTT.